This TCR beta chain originates from a study of blood T cells in healthy people across ages. Findings and limits, study-wide: Age advanced and TCR beta diversity per million T cells fell, roughly linearly. Naive and antigen-experienced cells were not separated, limiting conclusive comparison. Long-lived donors had more naive CD4+ cells and higher diversity than aged donors.

As for this clonotype: Its antigen is unknown.

Together with a sample-barcoded 5' primer, a J-beta primer mix was included in a second PCR lasting about 7 to 11 cycles. No fewer than 3 million CDR3-containing paired-end reads came from each sample. TCRdb reprocessed the 5' RACE reads with MiXCR, giving one entry per CDR3 protein. The sample includes fewer than 2 million distinct CDR3 sequences, around 42% of them seen just once. CDR1 and CDR2 (germline): DFQATT, SNEGSKA (reference sequence). V gave up 5 bases and J gave up 5 bases, with 10 bases separating them. CDR3 length: 13 amino acids. The TCR was taken from a human donor in good health. This chain links TRBV20-1 with TRBJ1-6; the D is unclear. The sequenced sample consisted of blood. As DNA, the CDR3 is TGCAGTGCTTTAGGACGGGATAATTCACCCCTCCACTTT. It is translated as CSALGRDNSPLHF.